The source of this TCR beta chain is a study of cytomegalovirus exposure and HLA in healthy donors. Findings and limits, study-wide: Across HLA loci, a later analysis found differing TCR association rates, with DRB1 most and HLA-C fewest. In a later analysis, specific HLA alleles were associated with under 20,000 TCR beta sequences at a 0.05 false discovery rate.

This clone was observed a few times. As yet, its antigen is unknown. Primers included in the PCR were 60 Vbeta and 13 Jbeta primers. The repertoire was sequenced with immunoSEQ multiplex PCR; TCRdb's copy has only in-frame clones and lacks some. The sample has about 120,000 clones, more than 65% seen once. The CDR3 is 13 amino acids. CDR1 and CDR2 (germline): SGHDT, YYEEEE. The V and J ends lost 4 bases and 5 bases, in that order; junction bases with no gene match: 6. The source is a human donor in good health. The chain is built from TRBV5-6 and TRBJ2-7, with 7 nucleotides matching TRBD1. The sample consisted of PBMCs. CDR3 loop: CASSLRGRDEQYF. The CDR3, as DNA: TGTGCCAGCAGCCTTAGGGGGCGCGACGAGCAGTACTTC.